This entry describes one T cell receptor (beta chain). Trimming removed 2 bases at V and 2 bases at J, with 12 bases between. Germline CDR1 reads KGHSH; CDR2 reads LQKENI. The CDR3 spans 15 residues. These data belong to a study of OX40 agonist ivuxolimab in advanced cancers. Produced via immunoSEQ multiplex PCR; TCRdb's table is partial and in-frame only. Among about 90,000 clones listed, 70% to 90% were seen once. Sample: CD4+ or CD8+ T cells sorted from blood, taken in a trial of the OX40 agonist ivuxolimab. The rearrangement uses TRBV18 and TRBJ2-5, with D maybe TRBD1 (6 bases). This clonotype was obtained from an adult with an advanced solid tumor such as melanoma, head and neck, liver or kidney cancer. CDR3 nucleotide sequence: TGTGCCAGCTCACCATTGGGGGCCTTTCAAGAGACCCAGTACTTC. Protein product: CASSPLGAFQETQYF.